These T cell receptor beta chains were read from a single sample in a study of T cell repertoires in cytomegalovirus infection. For these receptors, no antigen is known. Using its own MiXCR run on the reads, TCRdb lists one record per CDR3 protein. This table has fewer than 850,000 distinct CDR3 sequences, about 27% appearing once. This specimen consisted of cultured CD8+ T cells from PBMCs, obtained from culture after CMV antigen stimulation. Receptors originate from a human donor in good health (CMV status not recorded). Some clones in this sample may be carry-over from other donors' samples. Each CDR3 is given with its conserved first and last residue. The D gene is left open where the match is weak. Size tells how often a clone was seen (once, few, many) or the class of an expanded clone, and some rows leave it out.

d_call j_call clone_size v_call cdr3_aa cdr3_nt
. TRBJ2-2 few TRBV7-2 CASSLKVRVNTGELFF TGTGCCAGCAGCTTAAAGGTTCGGGTGAACACCGGGGAGCTGTTTTTT
TRBD2 TRBJ2-5 . TRBV6-1 CASTIFGTSGFQETQYF TGTGCCAGCACCATTTTCGGGACTAGCGGTTTCCAAGAGACCCAGTACTTC
. TRBJ2-7 few TRBV7-6 CASSHPMQGGPVEQYF TGTGCCAGCAGCCACCCCATGCAGGGGGGGCCAGTAGAGCAGTACTTC
. TRBJ2-1 once TRBV9 CASSVERQNNEQFF TGTGCCAGCAGCGTAGAGCGGCAGAACAATGAGCAGTTCTTC
. TRBJ2-3 . TRBV23-1 CASSQSSPTLPGSDTDTQYF TGCGCCAGCAGTCAATCCTCCCCGACTTTACCGGGATCGGACACAGATACGCAGTATTTT
TRBD1 TRBJ2-7 once TRBV5-5 CASSGGQNEQYF TGTGCCAGCAGCGGGGGACAGAACGAGCAGTACTTC
TRBD2 TRBJ2-3 few TRBV4-3 CASSHPRTSGASTDTQYF TGCGCCAGCAGCCACCCGAGGACTAGCGGGGCTAGCACAGATACGCAGTATTTT
. TRBJ2-5 . TRBV6-1 CASSYDLALQETQYF TGTGCCAGCAGTTATGATCTAGCGCTCCAAGAGACCCAGTACTTC
TRBD1 TRBJ1-4 . TRBV7-6 CASSEGTAHNEKLFF TGTGCCAGCAGCGAAGGGACAGCACATAATGAAAAACTGTTTTTT
. TRBJ2-1 few TRBV11-3 CASSLDGIKAYNEQFF TGTGCCAGCAGCTTAGATGGCATCAAGGCCTACAATGAGCAGTTCTTC
TRBD1 TRBJ1-2 many TRBV12-3/TRBV12-4 CASSPGQGAGGYTF TGTGCCAGCAGCCCGGGACAGGGGGCCGGTGGCTACACCTTC
. TRBJ2-7 many TRBV19 CASSTGYEQYF TGTGCCAGCAGTACAGGGTACGAGCAGTACTTC
. TRBJ2-2 . TRBV7-7 CASTPPPGTGELFF TGTGCCAGCACCCCGCCCCCAGGGACCGGGGAGCTGTTTTTT
. TRBJ2-7 few TRBV7-6 CASSLYAAQSDEQYF TGTGCCAGCAGCTTATATGCGGCACAGTCCGACGAGCAGTACTTC
. TRBJ2-1 . TRBV4-1 CASSHRQVLEDEQFF TGCGCCAGCAGCCATCGACAGGTCCTGGAGGATGAGCAGTTCTTC
. TRBJ2-6 many TRBV7-2 CASSSRGRVYTGANVLTF TGTGCCAGCAGCTCCAGGGGCAGGGTTTACACTGGGGCCAACGTCCTGACTTTC
TRBD1 TRBJ1-2 . TRBV6-5 CASSSGQGIDYGYTF TGTGCCAGCAGTTCCGGACAGGGGATCGACTATGGCTACACCTTC